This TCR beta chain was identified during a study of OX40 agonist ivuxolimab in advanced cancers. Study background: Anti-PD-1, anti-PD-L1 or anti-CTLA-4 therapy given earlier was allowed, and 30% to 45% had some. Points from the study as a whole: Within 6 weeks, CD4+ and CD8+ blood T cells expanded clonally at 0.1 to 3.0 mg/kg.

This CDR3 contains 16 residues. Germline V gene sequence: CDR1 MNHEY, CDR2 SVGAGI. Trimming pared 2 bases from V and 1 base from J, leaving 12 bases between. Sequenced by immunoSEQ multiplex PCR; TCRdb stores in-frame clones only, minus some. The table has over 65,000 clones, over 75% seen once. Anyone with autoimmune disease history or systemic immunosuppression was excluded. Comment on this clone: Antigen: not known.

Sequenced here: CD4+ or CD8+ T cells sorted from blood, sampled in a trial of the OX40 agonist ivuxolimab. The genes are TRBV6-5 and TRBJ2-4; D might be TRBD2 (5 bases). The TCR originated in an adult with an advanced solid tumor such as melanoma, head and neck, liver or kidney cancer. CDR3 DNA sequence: TGTGCCAGCAGTTACAATCGGGATCGGGCCAAAAACATTCAGTACTTC. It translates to CASSYNRDRAKNIQYF.